This T cell receptor beta chain was identified in a study of identical twins' blood T cells. Overall study findings and caveats: Twin similarity might stem from environmental factors, not only genetics.

Donors were six healthy women in three monozygous twin pairs. The CDR3 has 11 residues. Germline values: CDR1 SGHRS, CDR2 YFSETQ. V lost 3 bases, J lost 10 bases, and 10 bases lay in between. Details on this clonotype: Its antigen remains unknown.

TCRdb fed the 5' RACE reads into MiXCR, producing one record per CDR3 protein. Seen here are fewer than 450,000 distinct CDR3 sequences, roughly 28% observed once, and the top ten hold roughly 6.1%. The J gene is TRBJ1-1, the V gene TRBV5-1; possible D gene TRBD1, 5 bases. The material sequenced was PBMCs. This receptor was identified in a woman aged 18-49 years in good health. Written as DNA, the CDR3 is TGCGCCAGCAGCTCCAACGGGGCAGCTTTCTTT. This sequence encodes CASSSNGAAFF.